Sequencing of this T cell receptor beta chain was carried out in a study of beta chain features in type 1 diabetes. Findings and limits, study-wide: Among all four CD4+ subsets, Type 1 diabetes patients had TCRB CDR3s that were moderately but significantly shorter.

Sequencing targeted expressed TCRB transcripts, as all isolated RNA had been reverse transcribed. Some clones are missing from TCRdb's copy, which holds only in-frame ones; the method was immunoSEQ multiplex PCR. Among approximately 730,000 clones listed, 13% were seen once. Germline V CDR1 and CDR2: GTSNPN, SVGIG (reference sequence). CDR3 length: 14 residues. V shed 6 bases, J shed 1 base, and the junction held 7 bases outside the gene matches. This clone was seen a few times. Its antigen is not identified. The source is a man aged 18 to 29 with type 1 diabetes. The sample taken for sequencing was naive CD4+ T cells from blood. The chain joins TRBV30 to TRBJ1-2, with 8 bases fitting TRBD1. The chain's CDR3 is CACLSGTGNYGYTF. Written as DNA, the CDR3 is TGTGCCTGCCTGTCCGGGACAGGTAACTATGGCTACACCTTC.